A selection of T cell receptor beta chains follows, all from one sample in a study of cytomegalovirus exposure and HLA in healthy donors. Some clones are missing from TCRdb's copy, which holds only in-frame ones; the method was immunoSEQ multiplex PCR. The table includes about 93,000 clones, roughly 78% detected once. Material: PBMCs. These receptor sequences come from a man aged 30 to 45 in good health and CMV-seronegative. CDR3s include the opening cysteine and the closing phenylalanine or tryptophan. D genes are given only for firm matches. A row's size may be missing; if present it is once, few, many or a size class.

J gene,V gene,D gene,clone size,CDR3 DNA,CDR3 protein
TRBJ2-7,TRBV30,TRBD2,NA,TGTGCCTGGAACGCGGGGGGTACCTACGAGCAGTACTTC,CAWNAGGTYEQYF
TRBJ1-1,TRBV5-1,NA,NA,TGCGCCAGCAGCTTGGGACGGGACACTGAAGCTTTCTTT,CASSLGRDTEAFF
TRBJ1-6,TRBV19,NA,NA,TGTGCCAGTAGTATGCCCGGGGGGGGGCCGAGCTCCTATAATTCACCCCTCCACTTT,CASSMPGGGPSSYNSPLHF
TRBJ2-1,TRBV4-1,NA,NA,TGCGCCAGCAGCCATCCTAGCTCGGGAACCTACAATGAGCAGTTCTTC,CASSHPSSGTYNEQFF
TRBJ1-2,TRBV2,NA,once,TGTGCCAGCCGATTCGAACTCAGGGCAAATGGCTACACCTTC,CASRFELRANGYTF
TRBJ2-7,TRBV7-9,NA,NA,TGTGCCAGCAGCTCCCAGAGGAGGAACGAGCAGTACTTC,CASSSQRRNEQYF
TRBJ2-7,TRBV2,TRBD2,NA,TGTGCCACGAGGCGGGGGGCGTACGAGCAGTACTTC,CATRRGAYEQYF
TRBJ1-6,TRBV25-1,NA,NA,TGTGCCAGCAGTGAATATTTCGCAGGCTCACCCCTCCACTTT,CASSEYFAGSPLHF
TRBJ1-4,TRBV7-9,NA,NA,TGTGCCAGCAGCCTCGGGTCAGGAGGCCTTGCAACTAATGAAAAACTGTTTTTT,CASSLGSGGLATNEKLFF
TRBJ2-6,TRBV28,NA,NA,TGTGCCAGCAGTTTAGGTGGGCAGCTTAACGGGGCCAACGTCCTGACTTTC,CASSLGGQLNGANVLTF
TRBJ2-3,TRBV7-9,NA,NA,TGTTCCAGCAGAGGAGCTGGGGATACGCAGTATTTT,CSSRGAGDTQYF
TRBJ1-3,TRBV5-1,NA,once,TGCGCCAGCAGCTTGGATAGCTCTGGAAACACCATATATTTT,CASSLDSSGNTIYF
TRBJ2-1,TRBV11-2,NA,few,TGTGCCAGCAGCTTAGTCGGACAAAACGAGCAGTTCTTC,CASSLVGQNEQFF
TRBJ2-3,TRBV9,TRBD2,NA,TGTGCCAGCAGCGTAGTTGGGGGAGGGATAGCAGATACGCAGTATTTT,CASSVVGGGIADTQYF
TRBJ2-7,TRBV5-1,NA,once,TGCGCCAGCAGCGCGGACAGAGGCTCCTACGAGCAGTACTTC,CASSADRGSYEQYF
TRBJ1-3,TRBV25-1,NA,NA,TGTGCCAGCGCCCGCGGGAACACCATATATTTT,CASARGNTIYF
TRBJ2-6,TRBV5-1,NA,NA,TGCGCCAGCAGCTTTGAGGGCTGGGGAGCTGGGGCCAACGTCCTGACTTTC,CASSFEGWGAGANVLTF
TRBJ2-1,TRBV19,NA,NA,TGTGCCAGTATTCGGTCCGCAGCGAGATACAATGAGCAGTTCTTC,CASIRSAARYNEQFF
TRBJ1-2,TRBV4-3,TRBD1,few,TGCGCCAGCAGCCAAGAGGGCAGGGGGGAAGCCTACTATGGCTACACCTTC,CASSQEGRGEAYYGYTF
TRBJ2-7,TRBV9,NA,NA,TGTGCCAGCAGCGTGACGGTGGAGGGGAACTACGAGCAGTACTTC,CASSVTVEGNYEQYF
TRBJ1-2,TRBV10-2,TRBD1,NA,TGCGCCAGCAGTGAGTCGACTCGAGGGGGCCATGGCTACACCTTC,CASSESTRGGHGYTF
TRBJ1-1,TRBV7-9,NA,NA,TGTGCCAGCAGCTTAGAGGGGCTCGGCACTGAAGCTTTCTTT,CASSLEGLGTEAFF
TRBJ2-7,TRBV5-1,NA,NA,TGCGCCAGCAGCTTGGTGGACAACTACGAGCAGTACTTC,CASSLVDNYEQYF
TRBJ2-1,TRBV19,NA,NA,TGTGCCAGTAGTTCAGGTAATACCTACAATGAGCAGTTCTTC,CASSSGNTYNEQFF
TRBJ2-2,TRBV6-6,TRBD1,NA,TGTGCCAGCAGTTTCCGGACAGGGTCAGGCACCGGGGAGCTGTTTTTT,CASSFRTGSGTGELFF
TRBJ2-5,TRBV16,NA,few,TGTGCCAGCAGCCGCGGACAGCCGCAGCAAGAGACCCAGTACTTC,CASSRGQPQQETQYF
TRBJ2-7,TRBV5-1,NA,NA,TGCGCCAGCAGCCCGGGACAGTATGGGGGGGAGCAGTACTTC,CASSPGQYGGEQYF
TRBJ1-1,TRBV5-1,NA,NA,TGCGCCAGCAGCGGGGGAGGATCGGGGAACACTGAAGCTTTCTTT,CASSGGGSGNTEAFF
TRBJ2-1,TRBV6-5,TRBD1,NA,TGTGCCAGCAGCCGCACAGGGGATGAGCAGTTCTTC,CASSRTGDEQFF